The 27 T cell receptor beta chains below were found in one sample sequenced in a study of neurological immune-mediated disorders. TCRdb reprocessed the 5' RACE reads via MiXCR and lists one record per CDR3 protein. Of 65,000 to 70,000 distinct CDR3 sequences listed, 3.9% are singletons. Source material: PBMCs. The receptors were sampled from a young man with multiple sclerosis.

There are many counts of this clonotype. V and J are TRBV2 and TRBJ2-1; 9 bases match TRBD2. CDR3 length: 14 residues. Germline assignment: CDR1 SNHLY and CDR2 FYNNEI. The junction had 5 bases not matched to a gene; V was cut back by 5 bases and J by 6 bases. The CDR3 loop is CASSLSGGRNEQFF. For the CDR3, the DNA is TGTGCCAGCAGTCTAAGCGGGGGGCGCAATGAGCAGTTCTTC.

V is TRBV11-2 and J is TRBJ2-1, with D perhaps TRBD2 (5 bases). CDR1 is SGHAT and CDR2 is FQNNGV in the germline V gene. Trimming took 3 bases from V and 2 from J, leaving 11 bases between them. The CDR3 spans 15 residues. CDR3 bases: TGTGCCAGCAGCTTCGGACGGGAACCCTACAATGAGCAGTTCTTC. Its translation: CASSFGREPYNEQFF.

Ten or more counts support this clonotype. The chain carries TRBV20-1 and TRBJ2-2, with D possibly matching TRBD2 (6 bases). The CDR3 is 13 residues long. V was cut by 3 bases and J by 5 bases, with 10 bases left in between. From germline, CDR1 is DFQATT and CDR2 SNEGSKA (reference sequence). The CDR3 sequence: CSARTSRTGELFF. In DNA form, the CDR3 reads TGCAGTGCTAGGACTAGTAGAACCGGGGAGCTGTTTTTT.

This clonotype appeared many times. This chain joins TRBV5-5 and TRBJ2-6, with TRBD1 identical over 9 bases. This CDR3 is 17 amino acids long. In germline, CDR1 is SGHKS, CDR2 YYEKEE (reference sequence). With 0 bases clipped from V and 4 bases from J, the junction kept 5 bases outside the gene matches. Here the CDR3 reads CASSLATGGSGANVLTF. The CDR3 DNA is TGTGCCAGCAGCTTGGCCACAGGGGGCTCAGGGGCCAACGTCCTGACTTTC.

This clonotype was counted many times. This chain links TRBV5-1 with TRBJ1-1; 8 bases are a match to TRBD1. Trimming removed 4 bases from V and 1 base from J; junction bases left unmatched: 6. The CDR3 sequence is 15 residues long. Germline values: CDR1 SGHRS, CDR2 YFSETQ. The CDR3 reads CASSTDGQGNTEAFF. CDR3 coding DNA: TGCGCCAGCAGCACGGACGGACAGGGGAACACTGAAGCTTTCTTT.

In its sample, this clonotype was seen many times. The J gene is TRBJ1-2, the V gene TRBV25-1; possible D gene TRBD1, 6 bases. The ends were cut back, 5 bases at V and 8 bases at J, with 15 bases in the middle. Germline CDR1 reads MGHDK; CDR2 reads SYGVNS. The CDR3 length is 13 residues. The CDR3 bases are TGTGCCAGCAGTTTTGGGACAATGGGCGGCTACACCTTC. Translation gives CASSFGTMGGYTF.

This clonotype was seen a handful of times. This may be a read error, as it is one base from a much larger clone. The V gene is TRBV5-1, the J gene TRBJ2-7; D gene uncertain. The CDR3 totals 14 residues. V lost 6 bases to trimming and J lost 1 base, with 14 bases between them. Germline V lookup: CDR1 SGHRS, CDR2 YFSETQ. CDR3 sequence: CASNAPERSYEQYF. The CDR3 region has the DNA TGCGCCAGCAACGCGCCGGAAAGGTCCTACGAGCAGTACTTC. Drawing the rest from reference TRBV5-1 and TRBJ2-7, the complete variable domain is KAGVTQTPRYLIKTRGQQVTLSCSPISGHRSVSWYQQTPGQGLQFLFEYFSETQRNKGNFPGRFSGRQFSNSRSEMNVSTLELGDSALYLCASNAPERSYEQYFGPGTRLTVT.

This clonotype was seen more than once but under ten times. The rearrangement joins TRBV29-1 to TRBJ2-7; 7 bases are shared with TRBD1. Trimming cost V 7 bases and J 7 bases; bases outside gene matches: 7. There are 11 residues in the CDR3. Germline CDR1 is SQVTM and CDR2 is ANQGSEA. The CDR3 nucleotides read TGCAGCGCTGGGACAGTGGAAGAGCAGTACTTC. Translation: CSAGTVEEQYF.

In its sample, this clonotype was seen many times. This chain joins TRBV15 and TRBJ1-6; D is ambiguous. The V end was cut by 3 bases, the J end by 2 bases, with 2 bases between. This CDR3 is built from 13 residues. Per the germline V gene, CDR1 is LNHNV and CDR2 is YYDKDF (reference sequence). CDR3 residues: CATSRAYNSPLHF. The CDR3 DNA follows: TGTGCCACCAGCAGGGCCTATAATTCACCCCTCCACTTT.

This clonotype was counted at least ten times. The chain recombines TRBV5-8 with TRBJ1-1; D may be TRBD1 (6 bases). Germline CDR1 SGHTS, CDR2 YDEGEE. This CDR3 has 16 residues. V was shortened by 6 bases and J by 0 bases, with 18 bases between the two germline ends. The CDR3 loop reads CASIRWTVELNTEAFF. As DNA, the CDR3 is TGTGCCAGCATCCGCTGGACAGTGGAATTGAACACTGAAGCTTTCTTT.

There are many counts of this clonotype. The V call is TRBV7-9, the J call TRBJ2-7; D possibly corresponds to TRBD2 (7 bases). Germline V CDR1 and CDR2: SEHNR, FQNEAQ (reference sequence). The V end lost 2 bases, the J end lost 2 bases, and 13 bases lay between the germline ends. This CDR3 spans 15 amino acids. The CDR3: CASSLRGGPPYEQYF. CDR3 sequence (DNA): TGTGCCAGCAGCTTAAGGGGGGGACCACCCTACGAGCAGTACTTC.

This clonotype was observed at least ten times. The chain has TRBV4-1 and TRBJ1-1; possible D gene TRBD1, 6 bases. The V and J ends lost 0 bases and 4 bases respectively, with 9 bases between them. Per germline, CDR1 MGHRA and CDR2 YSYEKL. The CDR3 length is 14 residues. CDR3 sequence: CASSQEQGGTEAFF. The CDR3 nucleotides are TGCGCCAGCAGCCAAGAACAGGGTGGCACTGAAGCTTTCTTT.

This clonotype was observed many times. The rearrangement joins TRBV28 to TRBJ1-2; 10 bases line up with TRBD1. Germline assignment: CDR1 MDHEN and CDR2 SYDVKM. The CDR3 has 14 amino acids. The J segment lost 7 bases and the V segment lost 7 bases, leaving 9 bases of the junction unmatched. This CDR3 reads CASTVDRGLGGYTF. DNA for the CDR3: TGTGCCAGCACGGTAGACAGGGGGCTTGGTGGCTACACCTTC.

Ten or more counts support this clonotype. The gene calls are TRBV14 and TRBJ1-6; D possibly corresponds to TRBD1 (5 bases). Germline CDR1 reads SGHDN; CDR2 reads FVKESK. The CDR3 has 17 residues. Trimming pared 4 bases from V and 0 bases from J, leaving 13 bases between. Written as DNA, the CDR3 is TGTGCCAGCAGCCTGGGACGGGGTAGCTCCTATAATTCACCCCTCCACTTT. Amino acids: CASSLGRGSSYNSPLHF.

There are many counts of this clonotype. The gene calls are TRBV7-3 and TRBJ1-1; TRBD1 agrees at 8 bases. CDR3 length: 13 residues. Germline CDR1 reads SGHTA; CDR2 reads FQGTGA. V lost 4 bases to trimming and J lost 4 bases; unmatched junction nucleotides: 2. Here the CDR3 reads CASSSQGVTEAFF. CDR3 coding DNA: TGTGCCAGCAGCTCACAGGGGGTCACTGAAGCTTTCTTT.

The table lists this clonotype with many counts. The CDR3 loop is CASSTDGRYNEQFF. The CDR3 DNA is TGTGCCAGCAGCACTGATGGCCGCTACAATGAGCAGTTCTTC. This sequence joins TRBV7-9 and TRBJ2-1; D call uncertain. Germline V gene data show CDR1 as SEHNR and CDR2 as FQNEAQ (reference sequence). This CDR3 has 14 amino acids. Trimming shortened V by 5 bases and J by 3 bases, and 11 bases separated the two germline ends.

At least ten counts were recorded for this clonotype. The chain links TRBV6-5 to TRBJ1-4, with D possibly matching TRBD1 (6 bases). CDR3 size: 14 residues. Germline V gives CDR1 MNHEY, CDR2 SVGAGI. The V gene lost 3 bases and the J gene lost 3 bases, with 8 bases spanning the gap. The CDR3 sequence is CASSYGTPNEKLFF. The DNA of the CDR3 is TGTGCCAGCAGTTATGGGACACCTAATGAAAAACTGTTTTTT.

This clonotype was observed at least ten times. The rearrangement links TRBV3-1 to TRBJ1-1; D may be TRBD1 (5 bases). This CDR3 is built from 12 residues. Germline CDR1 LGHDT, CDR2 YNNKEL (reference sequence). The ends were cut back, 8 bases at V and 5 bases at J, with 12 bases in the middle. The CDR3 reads CASGAGWTEAFF. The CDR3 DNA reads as TGTGCCAGCGGTGCAGGGTGGACTGAAGCTTTCTTT.

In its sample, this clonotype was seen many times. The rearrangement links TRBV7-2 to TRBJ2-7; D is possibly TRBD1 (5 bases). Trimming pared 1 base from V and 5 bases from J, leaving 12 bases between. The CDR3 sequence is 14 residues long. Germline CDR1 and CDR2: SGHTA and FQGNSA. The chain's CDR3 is CASSLVGRVNEQYF. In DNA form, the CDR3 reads TGTGCCAGCAGCTTAGTCGGCAGGGTGAACGAGCAGTACTTC.

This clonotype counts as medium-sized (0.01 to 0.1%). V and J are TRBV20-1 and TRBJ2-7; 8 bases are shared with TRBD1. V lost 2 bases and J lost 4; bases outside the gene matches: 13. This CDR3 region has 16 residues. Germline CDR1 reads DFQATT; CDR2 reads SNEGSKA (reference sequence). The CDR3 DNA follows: TGCAGTGCTAGACAAACTGGACAGGGACCTTCGTACGAGCAGTACTTC. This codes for CSARQTGQGPSYEQYF.

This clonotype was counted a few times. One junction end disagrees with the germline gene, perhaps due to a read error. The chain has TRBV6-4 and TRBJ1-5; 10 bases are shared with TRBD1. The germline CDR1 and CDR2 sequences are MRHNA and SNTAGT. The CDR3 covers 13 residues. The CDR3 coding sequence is TGTGCCTGCGGGGACAGGGGAGATCAGCCCCAGAATTTT. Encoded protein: CACGDRGDQPQNF.

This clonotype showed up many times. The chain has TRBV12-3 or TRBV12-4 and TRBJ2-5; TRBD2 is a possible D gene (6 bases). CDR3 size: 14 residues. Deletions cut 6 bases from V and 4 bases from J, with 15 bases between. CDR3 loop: CASSPGDLGETQYF. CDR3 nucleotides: TGTGCCAGCAGCCCGGGGGACTTAGGAGAGACCCAGTACTTC.

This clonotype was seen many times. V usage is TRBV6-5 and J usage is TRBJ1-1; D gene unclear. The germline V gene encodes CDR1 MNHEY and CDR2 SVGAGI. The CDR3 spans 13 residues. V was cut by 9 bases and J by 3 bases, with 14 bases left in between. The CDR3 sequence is CASRWGRDTEAFF. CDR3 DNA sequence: TGTGCCAGTAGATGGGGTAGGGACACTGAAGCTTTCTTT.

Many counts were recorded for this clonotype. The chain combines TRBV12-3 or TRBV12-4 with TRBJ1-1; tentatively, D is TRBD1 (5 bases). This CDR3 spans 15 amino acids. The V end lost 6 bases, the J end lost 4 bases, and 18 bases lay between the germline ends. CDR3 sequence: CASSPAGLRGTEAFF. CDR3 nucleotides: TGTGCCAGCAGCCCCGCAGGCCTAAGGGGCACTGAAGCTTTCTTT.

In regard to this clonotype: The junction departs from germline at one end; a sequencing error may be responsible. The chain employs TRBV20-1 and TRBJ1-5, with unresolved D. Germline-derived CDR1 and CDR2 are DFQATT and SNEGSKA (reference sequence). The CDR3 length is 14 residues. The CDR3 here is CSARDPGSNQPQNF. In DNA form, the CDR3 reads TGCAGTGCTAGAGACCCAGGATCAAATCAGCCCCAGAATTTT.

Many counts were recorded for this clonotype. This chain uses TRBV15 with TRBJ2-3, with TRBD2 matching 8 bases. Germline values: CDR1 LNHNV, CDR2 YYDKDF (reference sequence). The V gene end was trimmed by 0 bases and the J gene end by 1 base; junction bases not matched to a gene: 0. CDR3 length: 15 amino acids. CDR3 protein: CATSRERGGTDTQYF. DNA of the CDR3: TGTGCCACCAGCAGAGAGCGGGGGGGCACAGATACGCAGTATTTT.

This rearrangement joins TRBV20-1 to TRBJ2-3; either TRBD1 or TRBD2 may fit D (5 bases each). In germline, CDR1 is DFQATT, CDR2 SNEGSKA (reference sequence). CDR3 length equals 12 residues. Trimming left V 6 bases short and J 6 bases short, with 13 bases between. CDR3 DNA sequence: TGCAGTGCCGGGGCGCCCGGGGATACGCAGTATTTT. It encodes CSAGAPGDTQYF.